A selection of T cell receptor beta chains follows, all from one sample in a study of blood T cells in healthy people across ages. TCRdb processed the 5' RACE reads anew with MiXCR; each CDR3 protein has one entry. The table has 1,300,000 or so distinct CDR3 sequences, 59% seen once; the top ten hold approximately 7%. Sample: blood. The receptors derive from a man between 18 and 35 years old in good health. The CDR3 runs from the conserved cysteine through the conserved F or W. Fields, in order: D gene, V gene, clone size, J gene, CDR3 protein, CDR3 DNA. D genes are given only for firm matches. Clone sizes are given selectively: once, few, many, or a class where the clone is expanded.

>.|TRBV20-1|once|TRBJ1-6
CSAGSYNSPLHF
TGCAGTGCCGGGAGCTATAATTCACCCCTCCACTTT
>.|TRBV5-1|.|TRBJ2-3
CASSLGGRPTDTQYF
TGCGCCAGCAGCTTGGGCGGCAGACCCACAGATACGCAGTATTTT
>.|TRBV3-1|.|TRBJ2-3
CASSLLGFGDTQYF
TGTGCCAGCTCCCTTCTCGGGTTTGGAGATACGCAGTATTTT
>TRBD1|TRBV6-5|.|TRBJ1-3
CASSSGDRGRSAIYF
TGTGCCAGCAGCTCGGGGGACAGGGGCCGTTCCGCCATATATTTT
>TRBD2|TRBV7-9|.|TRBJ2-7
CASSFRLAGGNNEQYF
TGTGCCAGCAGCTTTAGGCTAGCGGGAGGGAACAATGAGCAGTACTTC
>.|TRBV15|.|TRBJ2-7
CATSTTGEQYF
TGTGCCACCAGCACCACGGGGGAGCAGTACTTC
>.|TRBV5-1|.|TRBJ1-1
CASSFLSSPNTEAFF
TGCGCCAGCAGCTTCCTCTCATCCCCGAACACTGAAGCTTTCTTT
>.|TRBV7-9|.|TRBJ1-1
CASSHTILSGMNTEAFF
TGTGCCAGCAGCCACACAATCTTGAGTGGAATGAACACTGAAGCTTTCTTT
>.|TRBV7-9|.|TRBJ2-3
CASSLGGQSDTQYF
TGTGCCAGCAGCTTAGGGGGTCAATCGGATACGCAGTATTTT
>TRBD1|TRBV11-2|.|TRBJ2-6
CASSLEIDEVTGDTNVLTF
TGTGCCAGCAGCTTAGAGATAGACGAGGTGACAGGGGACACCAACGTCCTGACTTTC
>TRBD2|TRBV29-1|.|TRBJ2-7
CSVLQGGYEQYF
TGCAGCGTCCTGCAGGGAGGGTACGAGCAGTACTTC
>.|TRBV20-1|.|TRBJ2-7
CSARDLGRREQYF
TGCAGTGCTAGAGATTTAGGGAGAAGAGAGCAGTACTTC
>TRBD1|TRBV5-1|.|TRBJ1-1
CASSSGPGTANTEAFF
TGCGCCAGCAGCTCGGGCCCCGGGACAGCCAACACTGAAGCTTTCTTT
>TRBD1|TRBV5-1|few|TRBJ2-6
CASGQGSGANVLTF
TGCGCCAGTGGACAGGGCTCTGGGGCCAACGTCCTGACTTTC